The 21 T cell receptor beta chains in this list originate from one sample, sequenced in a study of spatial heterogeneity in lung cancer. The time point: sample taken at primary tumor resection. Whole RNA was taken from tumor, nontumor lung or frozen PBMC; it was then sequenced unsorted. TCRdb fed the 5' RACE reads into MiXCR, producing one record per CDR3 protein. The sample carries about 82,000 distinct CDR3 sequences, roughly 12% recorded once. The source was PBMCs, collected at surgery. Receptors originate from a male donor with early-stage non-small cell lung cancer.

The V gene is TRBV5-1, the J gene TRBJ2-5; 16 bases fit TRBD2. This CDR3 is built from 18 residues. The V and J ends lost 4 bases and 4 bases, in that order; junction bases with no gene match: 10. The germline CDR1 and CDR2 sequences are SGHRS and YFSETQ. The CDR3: CASSPGLAGGKELETQYF. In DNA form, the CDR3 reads TGCGCCAGCAGCCCGGGACTAGCGGGAGGGAAAGAACTAGAGACCCAGTACTTC.

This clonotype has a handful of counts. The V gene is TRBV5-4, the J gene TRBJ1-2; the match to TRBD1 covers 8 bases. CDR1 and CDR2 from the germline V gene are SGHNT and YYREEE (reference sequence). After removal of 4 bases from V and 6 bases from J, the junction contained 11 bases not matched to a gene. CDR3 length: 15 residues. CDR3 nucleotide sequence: TGTGCCAGCAGCCCCCCGGGACAGGCTAAGGATGGCTACACCTTC. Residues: CASSPPGQAKDGYTF.

The CDR3 is CASSLSQTTNTGELFF. The CDR3 DNA follows: TGTGCCAGCAGTTTATCGCAGACTACGAACACCGGGGAGCTGTTTTTT. The V gene is TRBV27, the J gene TRBJ2-2, with a tentative D call TRBD2 (5 bases). The length of the CDR3 is 16 residues. Looked up from germline, CDR1 is MNHEY and CDR2 is SMNVEV (reference sequence). V was clipped by 0 bases and J by 0 bases, with 8 bases between them.

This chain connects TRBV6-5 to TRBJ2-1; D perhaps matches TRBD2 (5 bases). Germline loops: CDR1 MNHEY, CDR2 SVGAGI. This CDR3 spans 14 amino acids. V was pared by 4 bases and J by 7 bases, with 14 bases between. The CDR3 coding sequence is TGTGCCAGCAGTTTAGAAGGGCGCGGGAATGAGCAGTTCTTC. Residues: CASSLEGRGNEQFF.

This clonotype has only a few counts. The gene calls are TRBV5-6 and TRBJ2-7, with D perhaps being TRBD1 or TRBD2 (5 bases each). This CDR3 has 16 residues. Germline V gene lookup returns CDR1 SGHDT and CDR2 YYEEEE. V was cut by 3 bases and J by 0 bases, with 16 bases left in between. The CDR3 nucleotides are TGTGCCAGCAGCTGGATCGGGGACCAGGACTCCTACGAGCAGTACTTC. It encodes CASSWIGDQDSYEQYF.

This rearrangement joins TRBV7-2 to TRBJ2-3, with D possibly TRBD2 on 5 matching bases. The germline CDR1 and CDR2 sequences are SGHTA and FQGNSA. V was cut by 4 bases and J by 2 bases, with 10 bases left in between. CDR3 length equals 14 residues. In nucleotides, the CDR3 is TGTGCCAGCAGCTCCCACGGGGTCACAGATACGCAGTATTTT. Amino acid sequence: CASSSHGVTDTQYF.

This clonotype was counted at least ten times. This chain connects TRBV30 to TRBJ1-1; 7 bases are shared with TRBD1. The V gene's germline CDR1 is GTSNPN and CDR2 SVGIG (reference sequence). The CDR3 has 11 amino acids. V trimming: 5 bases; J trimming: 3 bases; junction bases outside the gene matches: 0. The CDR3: CAWDRDTEAFF. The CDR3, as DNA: TGTGCCTGGGACAGGGACACTGAAGCTTTCTTT.

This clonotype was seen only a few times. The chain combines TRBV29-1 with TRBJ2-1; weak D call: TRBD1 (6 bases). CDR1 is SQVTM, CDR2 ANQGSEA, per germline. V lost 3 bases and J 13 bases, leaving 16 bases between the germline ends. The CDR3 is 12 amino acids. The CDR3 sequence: CSVDIPTGTQFF. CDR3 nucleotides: TGCAGCGTTGATATACCGACAGGTACACAGTTCTTC.

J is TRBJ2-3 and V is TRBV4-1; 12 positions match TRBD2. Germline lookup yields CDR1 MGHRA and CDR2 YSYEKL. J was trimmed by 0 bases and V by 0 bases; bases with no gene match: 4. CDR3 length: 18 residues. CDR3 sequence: CASSQEPGTSGSTDTQYF. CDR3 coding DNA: TGCGCCAGCAGCCAAGAGCCAGGGACTAGCGGGAGCACAGATACGCAGTATTTT.

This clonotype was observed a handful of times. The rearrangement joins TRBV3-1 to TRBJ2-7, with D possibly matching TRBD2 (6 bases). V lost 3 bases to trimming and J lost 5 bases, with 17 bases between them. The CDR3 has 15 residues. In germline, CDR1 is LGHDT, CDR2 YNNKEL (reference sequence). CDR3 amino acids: CASSQEGFTVDEQYF. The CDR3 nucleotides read TGTGCCAGCAGCCAGGAGGGGTTCACGGTTGACGAGCAGTACTTC.

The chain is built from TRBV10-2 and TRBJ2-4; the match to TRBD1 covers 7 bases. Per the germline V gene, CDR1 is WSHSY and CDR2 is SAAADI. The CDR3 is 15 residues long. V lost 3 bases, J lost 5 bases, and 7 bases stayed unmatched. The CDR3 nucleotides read TGCGCCAGCAGTGACCCTGGACAGGTCCAAAACATTCAGTACTTC. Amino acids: CASSDPGQVQNIQYF.

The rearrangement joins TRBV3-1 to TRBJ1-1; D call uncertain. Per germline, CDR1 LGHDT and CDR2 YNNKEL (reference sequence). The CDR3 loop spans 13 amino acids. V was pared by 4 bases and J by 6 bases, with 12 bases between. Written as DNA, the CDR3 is TGTGCCAGCAGCCTGACGCGGTCCTCTGAAGCTTTCTTT. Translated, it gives CASSLTRSSEAFF. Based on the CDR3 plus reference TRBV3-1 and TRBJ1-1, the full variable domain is DTAVSQTPKYLVTQMGNDKSIKCEQNLGHDTMYWYKQDSKKFLKIMFSYNNKELIINETVPNRFSPKSPDKAHLNLHINSLELGDSAVYFCASSLTRSSEAFFGQGTRLTVV.

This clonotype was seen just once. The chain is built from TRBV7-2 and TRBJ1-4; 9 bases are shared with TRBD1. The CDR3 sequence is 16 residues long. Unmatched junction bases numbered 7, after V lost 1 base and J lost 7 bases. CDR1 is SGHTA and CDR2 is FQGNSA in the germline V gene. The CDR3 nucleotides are TGTGCCAGCAGCTTAGGCGGGACAGGGCGGGGTGAAAAACTGTTTTTT. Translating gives CASSLGGTGRGEKLFF.

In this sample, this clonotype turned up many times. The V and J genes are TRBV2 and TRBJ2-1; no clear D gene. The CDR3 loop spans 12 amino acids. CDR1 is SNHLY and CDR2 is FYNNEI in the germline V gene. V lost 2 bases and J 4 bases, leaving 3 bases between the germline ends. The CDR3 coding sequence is TGTGCCAGCAGTGAATCTTACAATGAGCAGTTCTTC. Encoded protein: CASSESYNEQFF.

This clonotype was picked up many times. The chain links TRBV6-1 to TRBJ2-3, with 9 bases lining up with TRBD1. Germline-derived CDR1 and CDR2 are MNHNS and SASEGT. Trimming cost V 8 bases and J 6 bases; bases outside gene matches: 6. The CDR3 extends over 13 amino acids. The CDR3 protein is CASGTGRRDTQYF. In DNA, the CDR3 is TGTGCCAGCGGGACAGGGCGCCGGGATACGCAGTATTTT.

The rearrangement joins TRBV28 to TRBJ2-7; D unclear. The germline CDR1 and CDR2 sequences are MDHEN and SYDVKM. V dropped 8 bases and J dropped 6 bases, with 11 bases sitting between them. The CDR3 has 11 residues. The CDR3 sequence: CASYSVGEQYF. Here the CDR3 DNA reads TGTGCCAGCTATTCAGTGGGCGAGCAGTACTTC.

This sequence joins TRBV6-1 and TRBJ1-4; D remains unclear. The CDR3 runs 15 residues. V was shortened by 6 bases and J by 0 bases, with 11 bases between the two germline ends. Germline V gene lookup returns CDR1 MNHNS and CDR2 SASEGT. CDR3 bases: TGTGCCAGCAGACAAGGGCAGGCAACTAATGAAAAACTGTTTTTT. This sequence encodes CASRQGQATNEKLFF.

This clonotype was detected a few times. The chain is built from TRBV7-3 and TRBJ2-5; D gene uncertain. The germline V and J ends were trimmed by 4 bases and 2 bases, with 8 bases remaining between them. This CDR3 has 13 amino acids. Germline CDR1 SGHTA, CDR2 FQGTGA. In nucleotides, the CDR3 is TGTGCCAGCAGCTATCAGCCACAAGAGACCCAGTACTTC. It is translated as CASSYQPQETQYF.

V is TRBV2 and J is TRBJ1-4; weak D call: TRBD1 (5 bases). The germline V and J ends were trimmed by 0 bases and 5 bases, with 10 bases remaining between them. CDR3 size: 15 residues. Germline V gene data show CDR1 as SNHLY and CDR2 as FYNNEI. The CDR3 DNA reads TGTGCCAGCAGTGAAGCGTCGGGGCTCAATGAAAAACTGTTTTTT. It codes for CASSEASGLNEKLFF.

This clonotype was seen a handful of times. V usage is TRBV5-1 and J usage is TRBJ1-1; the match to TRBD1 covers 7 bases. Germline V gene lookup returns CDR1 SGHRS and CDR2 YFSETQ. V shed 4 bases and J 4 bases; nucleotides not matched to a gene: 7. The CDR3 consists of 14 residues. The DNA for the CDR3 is TGCGCCAGCAGCACCGGGACAGACATCACTGAAGCTTTCTTT. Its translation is CASSTGTDITEAFF.

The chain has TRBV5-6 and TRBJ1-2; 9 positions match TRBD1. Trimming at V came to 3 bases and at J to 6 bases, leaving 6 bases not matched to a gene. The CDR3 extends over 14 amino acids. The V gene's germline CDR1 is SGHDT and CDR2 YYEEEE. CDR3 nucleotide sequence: TGTGCCAGCAGCTCAGGACAGGGGATCCATGGCTACACCTTC. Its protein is CASSSGQGIHGYTF.